These 8 T cell receptor beta chains were all obtained from the same sample, sequenced in a study of long-term antiretroviral therapy in people with HIV. An immunoSEQ assay, version v3.0, was performed at survey level. Sequenced by immunoSEQ multiplex PCR; TCRdb stores in-frame clones only, minus some. The sample gives fewer than 30,000 clones, about 86% of which show up once; around 4.9% is in the top ten. The sample in question was unsorted PBMCs, obtained 0.8 years after starting antiretroviral therapy. These receptors originate from a young woman with HIV.

The chain uses TRBV27 and TRBJ2-1; D gene ambiguous. Trimming cost V 2 bases and J 1 base, with 6 bases left between them. The CDR3 spans 14 residues. Germline values: CDR1 MNHEY, CDR2 SMNVEV (reference sequence). For the CDR3, the DNA is TGTGCCAGCAGTTTAGGGGATTCCTACAATGAGCAGTTCTTC. Protein: CASSLGDSYNEQFF.

This chain links TRBV7-2 with TRBJ2-2; 11 bases are shared with TRBD1. V gave up 7 bases and J gave up 6 bases; unmatched junction bases: 7. Germline V gene lookup returns CDR1 SGHTA and CDR2 FQGNSA. This CDR3 has 15 residues. The CDR3 sequence is CASTNGQGAAGELFF. In DNA form, the CDR3 reads TGTGCCAGCACTAACGGACAGGGGGCTGCCGGGGAGCTGTTTTTT.

By share, this clone counts as medium-sized. The J gene is TRBJ1-2, the V gene TRBV7-2; 8 bases align to TRBD1. V was clipped by 1 base and J by 4 bases; unmatched bases: 5. Germline V gene lookup returns CDR1 SGHTA and CDR2 FQGNSA. The CDR3 loop spans 15 amino acids. The CDR3 spells CASSLDDRGSYGYTF. DNA of the CDR3: TGTGCCAGCAGCTTAGACGACAGGGGTAGCTATGGCTACACCTTC.

The chain has TRBV9 and TRBJ2-5; D possibly uses TRBD1 or TRBD2 (6 bases each). V was clipped by 6 bases and J by 1 base, with 16 bases between them. The CDR3 has 15 amino acids. The V gene's germline CDR1 is SGDLS and CDR2 YYNGEE. The CDR3 region is CASTAGGTSQETQYF. As DNA, the CDR3 is TGTGCCAGCACCGCTGGGGGGACAAGCCAAGAGACCCAGTACTTC.

The V and J genes are TRBV6-5 and TRBJ1-1; D is perhaps TRBD1 (6 bases). V lost 8 bases to trimming and J lost 11 bases, with 12 bases between them. The CDR3 sequence is 10 residues long. Germline values: CDR1 MNHEY, CDR2 SVGAGI. Here the CDR3 reads CASVQGEAFF. CDR3 DNA sequence: TGTGCCAGCGTACAGGGAGAGGCTTTCTTT.

The chain uses TRBV11-2 and TRBJ2-3; no firm D call. The ends were cut back, 5 bases at V and 2 bases at J, with 11 bases in the middle. The CDR3 is 14 amino acids. The germline gives CDR1 SGHAT, CDR2 FQNNGV. Written as DNA, the CDR3 is TGTGCCAGCAGCCTCACCGGTACCACAGATACGCAGTATTTT. It codes for CASSLTGTTDTQYF.

The chain joins TRBV19 to TRBJ2-7, with 12 bases lining up with TRBD1. Trimming at V came to 6 bases and at J to 3 bases, leaving 6 bases not matched to a gene. This CDR3 comprises 15 residues. The germline CDR1 and CDR2 sequences are LNHDA and SQIVND (reference sequence). CDR3 residues: CASSWGQGADYEQYF. Here the CDR3 DNA reads TGTGCCAGTAGCTGGGGACAGGGGGCCGACTACGAGCAGTACTTC.

This sequence joins TRBV19 and TRBJ1-5, with 7 bases aligning to TRBD1. This CDR3 spans 17 amino acids. The germline gives CDR1 LNHDA, CDR2 SQIVND (reference sequence). V shed 0 bases and J 11 bases; nucleotides not matched to a gene: 16. This chain's CDR3 is CASSIDGDRFTKGAQHF. DNA for the CDR3: TGTGCCAGTAGTATAGACGGGGACAGATTTACTAAGGGGGCCCAGCATTTT.